These 8 T cell receptor beta chains were all obtained from the same sample, sequenced in a study of cytomegalovirus exposure and HLA in healthy donors. The PCR ran on 60 Vbeta and 13 Jbeta primers. Produced via immunoSEQ multiplex PCR; TCRdb's table is partial and in-frame only. Found here are about 73,000 clones, roughly 70% of them singletons; the top ten hold 9.5% to 15%. Sequencing was performed on PBMCs. These receptor sequences come from a man aged 65 to 79 in good health and CMV-seronegative.

Written as DNA, the CDR3 is TGTGCCAGCGGGGGACAGGGGGCTAGCAATCAGCCCCAGCATTTT. Translated: CASGGQGASNQPQHF. The chain is built from TRBV2 and TRBJ1-5; 12 bases align to TRBD1. Trimming removed 8 bases from V and 0 bases from J; junction bases left unmatched: 2. Germline-derived CDR1 and CDR2 are SNHLY and FYNNEI. The CDR3 contains 15 residues.

The CDR3 coding sequence is TGTGCCAGCACCCTAGGGACTGGGGACGGCGAGCAGTACTTC. It yields the protein CASTLGTGDGEQYF. The V call is TRBV7-9, the J call TRBJ2-7; maybe TRBD2 (6 bases). V lost 7 bases and J 6 bases, leaving 19 bases between the germline ends. The germline CDR1 and CDR2 sequences are SEHNR and FQNEAQ (reference sequence). This CDR3 region has 14 residues.

V is TRBV7-9 and J is TRBJ2-7; the D is unclear. The CDR3 spans 11 residues. CDR1 and CDR2 (germline): SEHNR, FQNEAQ (reference sequence). With 2 bases removed from V and 6 bases from J, the gap between germline ends came to 5 bases. The CDR3 DNA follows: TGTGCCAGCAGCTTACGGAGCGAGCAGTACTTC. It is translated as CASSLRSEQYF.

In this sample, this clone turned up a few times. The CDR3 bases are TGTGCCAGCAGCTTAGAGGACAGTTTCTCCTACGAGCAGTACTTC. Amino acids: CASSLEDSFSYEQYF. The gene calls are TRBV7-2 and TRBJ2-7, with D possibly TRBD1 on 6 matching bases. Germline CDR1 and CDR2: SGHTA and FQGNSA. There are 15 residues in the CDR3. Trimming removed 1 base at V and 0 bases at J, with 10 bases between.

In this sample, this clone turned up once. The chain is built from TRBV2 and TRBJ2-1; 8 bases map to TRBD1. Germline V CDR1 and CDR2: SNHLY, FYNNEI. The CDR3 consists of 15 residues. Trimming removed 1 base from V and 2 bases from J; junction bases left unmatched: 1. CDR3 sequence: CASSEDRGAYNEQFF. DNA for the CDR3: TGTGCCAGCAGTGAAGACAGGGGGGCCTACAATGAGCAGTTCTTC. The full variable domain, with the rest looked up from reference TRBV2 and TRBJ2-1, is EPEVTQTPSHQVTQMGQEVILRCVPISNHLYFYWYRQILGQKVEFLVSFYNNEISEKSEIFDDQFSVERPDGSNFTLKIRSTKLEDSAMYFCASSEDRGAYNEQFFGPGTRLTVL.

This clone showed up just a few times. The genes are TRBV29-1 and TRBJ2-7; perhaps TRBD1 as D (6 bases). Between the trimmed V and J ends, which lost 6 bases and 1 base, there was a span of 16 bases. The CDR3 has 14 residues. Germline-derived CDR1 and CDR2 are SQVTM and ANQGSEA. For the CDR3, the DNA is TGCAGCGTACTCCGGGACATAGTATCCTACGAGCAGTACTTC. Residues: CSVLRDIVSYEQYF.

CDR3 sequence (DNA): TGTGCCAGCAGCTCCGTCTTCTATGGCTACACCTTC. The encoded protein is CASSSVFYGYTF. J is TRBJ1-2 and V is TRBV28; the D is unclear. V lost 6 bases, J lost 4 bases, and 9 bases lay in between. CDR3 length: 12 residues. CDR1 and CDR2 from the germline V gene are MDHEN and SYDVKM.

In DNA form, the CDR3 reads TGCGCCAGCAGCCAAGAGTTCGGAGGGGGCAACGGCTACGAGCAGTACTTC. Translating gives CASSQEFGGGNGYEQYF. The chain carries TRBV4-3 and TRBJ2-7; TRBD1 is a possible D gene (7 bases). Trimming pared 0 bases from V and 3 bases from J, leaving 18 bases between. Looked up from germline, CDR1 is LGHNA and CDR2 is YSLEER. This CDR3 comprises 17 residues.